This T cell receptor beta chain was found in a study of shared clonotypes between healthy human individuals. Study-level background: The donor group consisted of two women and a few men, aged 18 to 49.

Whole-study results and caveats: The naive CD4 repertoires of a handful of donors were compared, and about 5% of clonotypes were shared. Estimated richness was generally greater in naive than memory subsets.

The assay ran at deep level. TCRdb keeps only in-frame clones here, not all; method: immunoSEQ multiplex PCR. The table includes roughly 640,000 clones, almost 97% detected once. Remarks on this clone: Its cognate antigen is unknown.

Germline CDR1 and CDR2: SEHNR and FQNEAQ (reference sequence). This CDR3 has 16 residues. V shed 5 bases and J shed 1 base, with 17 bases lying between them. V gene TRBV7-9 combines with J gene TRBJ1-1, with D maybe TRBD1 (5 bases). This TCR was sampled from a woman aged 25 to 39 in good health. Sequences were obtained from naive CD4+ T cells sorted from blood. Stated subset: CD45RA+ positively selected. CDR3 residues: CASSLQGRKGNTEAFF. CDR3 in DNA: TGTGCCAGCAGCCTCCAGGGACGGAAGGGGAACACTGAAGCTTTCTTT. Drawing the rest from reference TRBV7-9 and TRBJ1-1, the complete variable domain is DTGVSQNPRHKITKRGQNVTFRCDPISEHNRLYWYRQTLGQGPEFLTYFQNEAQLEKSRLLSDRFSAERPKGSFSTLEIQRTEQGDSAMYLCASSLQGRKGNTEAFFGQGTRLTVV.